Listed below are T cell receptor beta chains from one sample, sequenced in a study of blood T cell repertoires in COVID-19. Some clones are missing from TCRdb's copy, which holds only in-frame ones; the method was immunoSEQ multiplex PCR. In the table there are about 200,000 clones, 76% of which are singletons. Sequenced material: PBMCs or T cells enriched from blood (not recorded which). Source of these receptors: a woman aged 50 to 65 with acute COVID-19. Each CDR3 is given with its conserved first and last residue.

v_call	j_call	cdr3_aa
TRBV19	TRBJ1-1	CASSTRQGEAFF
TRBV27	TRBJ1-1	CASSLTAGTGGTEAFF
TRBV29-1	TRBJ2-2	CSALLGTRRGELFF
TRBV15	TRBJ1-1	CATRKTENTEAFF
TRBV2	TRBJ1-2	CASRTGGDGYTF
TRBV2	TRBJ1-5	CASNSGDGPHALTNQPQHF
TRBV5-1	TRBJ2-5	CASSQTGGGSGTQYF
TRBV7-9	TRBJ1-1	CASSLKGTEAFF
TRBV10-3	TRBJ1-1	CAIGTANTEAFF
TRBV7-8	TRBJ2-4	CASSLGKQGAENIQYF
TRBV2	TRBJ1-6	CASKRSPGQGTSPLHF
TRBV6-5	TRBJ1-1	CASSFPWVQVNTEAFF
TRBV3-1/TRBV3-2	TRBJ2-3	CASSQGGLAAGDTQYF
TRBV28	TRBJ1-3	CASTLAGASGNTIYF
TRBV6-5	TRBJ2-2	CASAGRDYDTGELFF
TRBV28	TRBJ2-2	CASSPRRQNTGELFF
TRBV4-3	TRBJ1-2	CASSQEKTGVGYGYTF
TRBV11-2	TRBJ2-2	CASSLEGQGNTGELFF
TRBV7-8	TRBJ2-2	CASGTSGQLNTGELFF
TRBV2	TRBJ1-5	CASRSTGAGQPQHF
TRBV4-1	TRBJ1-5	CASSSTGTGGQPQHF
TRBV10-3	TRBJ2-2	CAISKGTGRVGTGELFF
TRBV5-1	TRBJ1-1	CASSLQGATEAFF
TRBV9	TRBJ2-1	CASSTQGNEQFF
TRBV28	TRBJ1-2	CAIRGGQSYGYTF
TRBV9	TRBJ1-1	CASSVTGVTEAFF
TRBV18	TRBJ1-6	CASSPGAILSSLHF
TRBV5-4	TRBJ1-2	CASSLAGQGYYGYTF
TRBV19	TRBJ1-2	CASSWDRDNYGYTF
TRBV5-4	TRBJ1-1	CASSPANPGQNTEAFF
TRBV11-2	TRBJ1-2	CASSLVRAGNYGYTF
TRBV28	TRBJ1-6	CASSLLAGDSPLHF
TRBV6-2/TRBV6-3	TRBJ1-3	CASSYPGNTIYF
TRBV21-1	TRBJ2-5	CASTPGEQETQYF
TRBV7-9	TRBJ2-2	CASSGASGDGELFF
TRBV6-1	TRBJ1-5	CASSEADNSNQPQHF
TRBV9	TRBJ2-3	CATSGASGGGTDTQYF
TRBV9	TRBJ2-1	CASSGIDRGGHNEQFF
TRBV19	TRBJ1-6	CASSPLGSPLHF
TRBV7-9	TRBJ1-4	CASSLGTTTNEKLFF
TRBV7-6	TRBJ2-3	CASSGGGSPDTQYF
TRBV2	TRBJ2-1	CASTERGNEQFF
TRBV28	TRBJ1-5	CASSAIGGGSSNQPQHF
TRBV4-3	TRBJ2-2	CASSQDRGVALGKGELFF
TRBV9	TRBJ2-5	CASSVASSGLAGETQYF
TRBV5-1	TRBJ2-3	CASSYYSGTSGSTDTQYF